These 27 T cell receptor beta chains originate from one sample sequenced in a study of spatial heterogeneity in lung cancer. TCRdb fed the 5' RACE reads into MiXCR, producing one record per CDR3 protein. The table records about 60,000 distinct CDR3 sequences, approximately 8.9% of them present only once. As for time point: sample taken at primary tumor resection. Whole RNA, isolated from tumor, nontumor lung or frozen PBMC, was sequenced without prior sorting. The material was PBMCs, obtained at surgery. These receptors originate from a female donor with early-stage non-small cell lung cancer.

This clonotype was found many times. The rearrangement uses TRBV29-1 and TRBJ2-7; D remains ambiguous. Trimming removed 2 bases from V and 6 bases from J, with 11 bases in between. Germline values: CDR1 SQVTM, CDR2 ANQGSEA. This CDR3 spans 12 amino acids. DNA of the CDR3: TGCAGCGTTGAACGTCCCTCGGGCGAGCAGTACTTC. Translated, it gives CSVERPSGEQYF.

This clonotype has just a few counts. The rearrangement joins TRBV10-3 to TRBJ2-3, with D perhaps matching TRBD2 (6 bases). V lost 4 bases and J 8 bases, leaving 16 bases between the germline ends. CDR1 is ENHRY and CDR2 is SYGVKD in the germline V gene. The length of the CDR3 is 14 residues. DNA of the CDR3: TGTGCCATCAGTGTTGGATCCGCCGGGGGTACGCAGTATTTT. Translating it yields CAISVGSAGGTQYF.

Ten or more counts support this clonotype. The CDR3 coding sequence is TGTGCCAGTGAACAGGATGAGGGCACAGATACGCAGTATTTT. The encoded protein is CASEQDEGTDTQYF. The chain recombines TRBV28 with TRBJ2-3; TRBD1 might be the D (5 bases). V was shortened by 9 bases and J by 1 base, with 14 bases between the two germline ends. Per the germline V gene, CDR1 is MDHEN and CDR2 is SYDVKM. This CDR3 comprises 14 residues.

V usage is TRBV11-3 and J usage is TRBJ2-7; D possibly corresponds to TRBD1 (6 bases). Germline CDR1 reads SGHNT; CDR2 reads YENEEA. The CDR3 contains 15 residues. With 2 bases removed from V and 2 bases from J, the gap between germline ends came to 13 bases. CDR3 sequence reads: CASSLLRQATYEQYF. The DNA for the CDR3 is TGTGCCAGCAGCTTATTGAGACAGGCAACCTACGAGCAGTACTTC.

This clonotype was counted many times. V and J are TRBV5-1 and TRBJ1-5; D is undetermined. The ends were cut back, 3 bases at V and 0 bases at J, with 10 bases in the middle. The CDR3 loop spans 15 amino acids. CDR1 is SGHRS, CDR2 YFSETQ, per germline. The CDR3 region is CASSSGRDSNQPQHF. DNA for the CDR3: TGCGCCAGCAGCTCCGGACGGGATAGCAATCAGCCCCAGCATTTT.

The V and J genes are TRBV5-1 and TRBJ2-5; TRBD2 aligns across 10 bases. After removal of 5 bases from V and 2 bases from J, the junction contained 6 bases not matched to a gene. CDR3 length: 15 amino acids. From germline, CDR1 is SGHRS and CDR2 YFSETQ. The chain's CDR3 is CASSELAGRQETQYF. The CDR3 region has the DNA TGCGCCAGCAGTGAACTAGCGGGACGACAAGAGACCCAGTACTTC.

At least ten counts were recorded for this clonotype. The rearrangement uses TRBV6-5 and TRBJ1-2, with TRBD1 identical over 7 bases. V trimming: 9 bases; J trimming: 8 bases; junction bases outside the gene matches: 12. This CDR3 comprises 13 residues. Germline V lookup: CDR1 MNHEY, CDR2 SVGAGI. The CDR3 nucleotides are TGTGCCAGTCATCCAAGCCCGGGACAGGGCTACACCTTC. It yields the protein CASHPSPGQGYTF.

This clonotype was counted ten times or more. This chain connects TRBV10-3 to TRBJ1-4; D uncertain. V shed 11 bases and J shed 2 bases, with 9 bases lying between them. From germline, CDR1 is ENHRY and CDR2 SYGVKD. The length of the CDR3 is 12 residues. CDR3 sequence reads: CASAMTNEKLFF. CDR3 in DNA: TGTGCCTCGGCGATGACTAATGAAAAACTGTTTTTT.

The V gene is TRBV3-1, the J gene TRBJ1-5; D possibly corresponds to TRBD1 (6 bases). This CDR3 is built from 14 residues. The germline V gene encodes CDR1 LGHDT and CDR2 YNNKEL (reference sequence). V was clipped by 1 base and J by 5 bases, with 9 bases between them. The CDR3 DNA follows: TGTGCCAGCAGCCAAGGGGGGGCGGATCAGCCCCAGCATTTT. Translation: CASSQGGADQPQHF.

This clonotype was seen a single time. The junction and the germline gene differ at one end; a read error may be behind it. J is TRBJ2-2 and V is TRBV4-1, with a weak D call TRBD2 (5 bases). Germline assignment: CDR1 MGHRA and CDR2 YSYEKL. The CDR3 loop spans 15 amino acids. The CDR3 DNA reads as TGCGCCAGCAGCCAAGAACGCATTGGCACCGGGAAGCTGTTTTTT. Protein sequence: CASSQERIGTGKLFF.

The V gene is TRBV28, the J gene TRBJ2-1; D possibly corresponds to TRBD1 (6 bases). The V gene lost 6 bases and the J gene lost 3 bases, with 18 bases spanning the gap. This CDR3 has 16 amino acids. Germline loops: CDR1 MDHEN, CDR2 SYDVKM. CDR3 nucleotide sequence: TGTGCCAGCAGCCCATGGGGGCGGAAAGACTACAATGAGCAGTTCTTC. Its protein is CASSPWGRKDYNEQFF.

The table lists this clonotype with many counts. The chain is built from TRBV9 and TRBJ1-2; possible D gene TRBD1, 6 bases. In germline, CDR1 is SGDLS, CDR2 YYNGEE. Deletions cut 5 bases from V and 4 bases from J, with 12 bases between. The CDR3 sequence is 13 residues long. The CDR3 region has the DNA TGTGCCAGCAGAGGGGACATCACCTATGGCTACACCTTC. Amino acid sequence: CASRGDITYGYTF.

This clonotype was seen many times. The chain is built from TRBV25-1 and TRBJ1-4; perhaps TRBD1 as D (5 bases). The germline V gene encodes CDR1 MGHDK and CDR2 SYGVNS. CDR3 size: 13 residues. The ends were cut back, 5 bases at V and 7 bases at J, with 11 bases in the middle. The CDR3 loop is CASSIGTGEKLFF. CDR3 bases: TGTGCCAGCAGTATCGGGACGGGTGAAAAACTGTTTTTT.

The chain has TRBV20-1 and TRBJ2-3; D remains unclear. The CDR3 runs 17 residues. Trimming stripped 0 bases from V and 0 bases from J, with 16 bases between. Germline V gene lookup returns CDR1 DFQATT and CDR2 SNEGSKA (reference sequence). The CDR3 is CSARDSLALSSTDTQYF. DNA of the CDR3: TGCAGTGCTAGAGACAGCCTCGCCTTATCTAGCACAGATACGCAGTATTTT.

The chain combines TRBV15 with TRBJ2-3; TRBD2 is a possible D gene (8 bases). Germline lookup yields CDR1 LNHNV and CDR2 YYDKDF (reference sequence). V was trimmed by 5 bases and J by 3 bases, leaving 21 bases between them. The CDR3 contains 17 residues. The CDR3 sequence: CATSGGLAGGRTDTQYF. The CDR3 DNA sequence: TGTGCCACCAGCGGAGGACTAGCAGGGGGACGGACAGATACGCAGTATTTT.

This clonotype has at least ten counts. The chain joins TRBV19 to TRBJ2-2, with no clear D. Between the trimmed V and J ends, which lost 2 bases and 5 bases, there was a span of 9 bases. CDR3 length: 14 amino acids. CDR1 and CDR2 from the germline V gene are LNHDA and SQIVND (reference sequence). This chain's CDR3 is CASSIRATTGELFF. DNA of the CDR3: TGTGCCAGTAGTATAAGGGCGACGACCGGGGAGCTGTTTTTT.

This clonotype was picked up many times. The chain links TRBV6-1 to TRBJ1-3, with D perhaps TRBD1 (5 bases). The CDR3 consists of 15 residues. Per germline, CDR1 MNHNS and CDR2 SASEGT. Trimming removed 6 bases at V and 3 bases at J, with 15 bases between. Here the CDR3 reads CASSPDSYSGNTIYF. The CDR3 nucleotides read TGTGCCAGCAGCCCCGACAGTTACAGTGGAAACACCATATATTTT.

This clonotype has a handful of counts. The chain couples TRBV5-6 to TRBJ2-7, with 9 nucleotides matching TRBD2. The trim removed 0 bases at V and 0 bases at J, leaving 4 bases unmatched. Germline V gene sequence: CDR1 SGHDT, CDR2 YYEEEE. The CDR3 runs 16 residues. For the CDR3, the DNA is TGTGCCAGCAGCTTGGGGGCGGGAGGGGTCTCCTACGAGCAGTACTTC. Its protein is CASSLGAGGVSYEQYF.

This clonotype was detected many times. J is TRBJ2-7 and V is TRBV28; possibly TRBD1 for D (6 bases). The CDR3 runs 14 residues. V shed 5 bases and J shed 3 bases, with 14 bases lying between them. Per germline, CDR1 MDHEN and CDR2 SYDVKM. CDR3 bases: TGTGCCAGCAGTGTCCAGGGGAAAGGCTACGAGCAGTACGTC. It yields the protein CASSVQGKGYEQYV.

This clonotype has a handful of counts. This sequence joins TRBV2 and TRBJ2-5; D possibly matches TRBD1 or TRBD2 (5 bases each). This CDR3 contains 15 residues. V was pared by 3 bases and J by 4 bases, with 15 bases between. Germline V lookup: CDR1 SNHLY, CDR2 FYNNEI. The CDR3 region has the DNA TGTGCCAGCAGTGATAGGGGTGTTGGAGGAGAGACCCAGTACTTC. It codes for CASSDRGVGGETQYF.

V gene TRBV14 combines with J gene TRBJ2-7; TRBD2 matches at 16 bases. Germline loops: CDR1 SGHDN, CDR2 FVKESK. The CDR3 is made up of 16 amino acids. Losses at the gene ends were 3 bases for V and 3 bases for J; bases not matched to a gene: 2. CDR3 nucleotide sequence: TGTGCCAGCAGCCACGGGACTAGCGGGAGGGGCTACGAGCAGTACTTC. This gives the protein CASSHGTSGRGYEQYF.

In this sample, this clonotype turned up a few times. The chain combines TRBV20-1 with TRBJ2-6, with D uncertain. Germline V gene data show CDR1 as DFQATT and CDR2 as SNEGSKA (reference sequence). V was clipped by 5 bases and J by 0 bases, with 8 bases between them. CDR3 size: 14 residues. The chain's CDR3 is CSAPILSGANVLTF. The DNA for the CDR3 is TGCAGTGCTCCGATACTCTCTGGGGCCAACGTCCTGACTTTC.

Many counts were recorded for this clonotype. CDR3 nucleotides: TGTGCCAGCAGGGGCATTAATGGTGAGCAGTTCTTC. Amino acid sequence: CASRGINGEQFF. J is TRBJ2-1 and V is TRBV6-1; D uncertain. Per germline, CDR1 MNHNS and CDR2 SASEGT. The CDR3 consists of 12 residues. V was clipped by 6 bases and J by 9 bases, with 12 bases between them.

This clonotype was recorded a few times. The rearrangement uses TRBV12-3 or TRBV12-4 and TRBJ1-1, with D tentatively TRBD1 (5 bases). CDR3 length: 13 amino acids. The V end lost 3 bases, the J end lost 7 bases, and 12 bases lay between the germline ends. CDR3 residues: CASSFSGWVEAFF. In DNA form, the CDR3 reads TGTGCCAGCAGTTTTTCAGGGTGGGTTGAAGCTTTCTTT.

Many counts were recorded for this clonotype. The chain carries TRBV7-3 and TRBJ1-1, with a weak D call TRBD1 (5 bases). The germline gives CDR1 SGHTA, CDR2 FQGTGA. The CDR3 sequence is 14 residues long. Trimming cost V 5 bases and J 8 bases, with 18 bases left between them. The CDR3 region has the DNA TGTGCCAGCAGCCCAACCCCAGGGATCATCGAAGCTTTCTTT. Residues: CASSPTPGIIEAFF.

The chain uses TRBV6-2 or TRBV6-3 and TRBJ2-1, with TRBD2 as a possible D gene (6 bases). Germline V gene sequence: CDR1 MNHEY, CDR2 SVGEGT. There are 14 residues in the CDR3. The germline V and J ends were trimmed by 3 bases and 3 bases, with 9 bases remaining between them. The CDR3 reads CASSYRGNYNEQFF. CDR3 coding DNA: TGTGCCAGCAGTTATCGGGGGAACTACAATGAGCAGTTCTTC.

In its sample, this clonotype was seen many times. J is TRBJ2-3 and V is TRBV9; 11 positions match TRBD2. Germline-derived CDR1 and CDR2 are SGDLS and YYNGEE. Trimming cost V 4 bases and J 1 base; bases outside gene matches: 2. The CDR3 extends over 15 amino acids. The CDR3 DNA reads TGTGCCAGCAGCCTTAGCGGGAGGGGCACAGATACGCAGTATTTT. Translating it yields CASSLSGRGTDTQYF.